This is a list of T cell receptor beta chains from one sample in a study of blood T cell repertoires in COVID-19. Only in-frame clones appear in the TCRdb table, and some are missing; sequencing was by immunoSEQ multiplex PCR. Among about 74,000 clones, roughly four fifths were seen once, and the ten largest hold over 35%. Input material: peripheral blood. Source of these receptors: a man in his 70s with acute or convalescent COVID-19. The CDR3 runs from the conserved cysteine through the conserved F or W. Fields, in order: CDR3 protein, CDR3 DNA, CDR3 length, clone size, V gene, J gene, D gene. A D gene is named only where the DNA matches it firmly. Only some rows state a clone size, as once, few, many or a class for expanded clones.

cdr3_aa: CASSHGTGVLEQYF
cdr3_nt: TGTGCCAGCAGCCACGGGACAGGGGTTCTCGAGCAGTACTTC
cdr3_length: 14
clone_size: few
v_call: TRBV3-1/TRBV3-2
j_call: TRBJ2-7
d_call: TRBD1

cdr3_aa: CASSLGDYYNEQFF
cdr3_nt: TGTGCCAGCAGCTTGGGGGACTACTACAATGAGCAGTTCTTC
cdr3_length: 14
clone_size: -
v_call: TRBV7-9
j_call: TRBJ2-1
d_call: TRBD2

cdr3_aa: CASSLSAQGTYEQYF
cdr3_nt: TGTGCCAGCAGTTTATCTGCTCAGGGAACCTACGAGCAGTACTTC
cdr3_length: 15
clone_size: -
v_call: TRBV27
j_call: TRBJ2-7
d_call: -

cdr3_aa: CASSPLGEGKSYEQYF
cdr3_nt: TGTGCCAGCAGCCCCCTGGGAGAGGGTAAATCCTACGAGCAGTACTTC
cdr3_length: 16
clone_size: -
v_call: TRBV14
j_call: TRBJ2-7
d_call: -

cdr3_aa: CASSFLTGGYEQYF
cdr3_nt: TGTGCCAGCAGCTTCCTGACAGGGGGCTACGAGCAGTACTTC
cdr3_length: 14
clone_size: -
v_call: TRBV7-9
j_call: TRBJ2-7
d_call: TRBD1

cdr3_aa: CASSPNVGRAQETQYF
cdr3_nt: TGTGCCAGCTCACCGAATGTCGGGAGGGCCCAAGAGACCCAGTACTTC
cdr3_length: 16
clone_size: many
v_call: TRBV18
j_call: TRBJ2-5
d_call: TRBD2

cdr3_aa: CASINSGSAQQYF
cdr3_nt: TGTGCCAGCATAAACAGCGGGAGCGCACAGCAGTACTTC
cdr3_length: 13
clone_size: -
v_call: TRBV3-1/TRBV3-2
j_call: TRBJ2-7
d_call: TRBD2

cdr3_aa: CASSYTGSTNEKLFF
cdr3_nt: TGTGCCAGCAGCTATACAGGGTCAACTAATGAAAAACTGTTTTTT
cdr3_length: 15
clone_size: -
v_call: TRBV11-2
j_call: TRBJ1-4
d_call: -

cdr3_aa: CASNLQGTGSPLHF
cdr3_nt: TGTGCCAGCAACCTACAGGGAACAGGCTCACCCCTCCACTTT
cdr3_length: 14
clone_size: -
v_call: TRBV27
j_call: TRBJ1-6
d_call: -

cdr3_aa: CASSIAGTNTGELFF
cdr3_nt: TGTGCCAGTAGTATAGCGGGAACGAACACCGGGGAGCTGTTTTTT
cdr3_length: 15
clone_size: -
v_call: TRBV19
j_call: TRBJ2-2
d_call: -

cdr3_aa: CASRQGQNTGELFF
cdr3_nt: TGTGCCAGCAGGCAGGGACAAAACACCGGGGAGCTGTTTTTT
cdr3_length: 14
clone_size: -
v_call: TRBV9
j_call: TRBJ2-2
d_call: -

cdr3_aa: CASSYATANTGELFF
cdr3_nt: TGTGCCAGCAGTTATGCGACAGCGAACACCGGGGAGCTGTTTTTT
cdr3_length: 15
clone_size: -
v_call: TRBV6-2/TRBV6-3
j_call: TRBJ2-2
d_call: -

cdr3_aa: CASRSYGGINQPQHF
cdr3_nt: TGTGCCAGCAGATCTTACGGGGGGATCAATCAGCCCCAGCATTTT
cdr3_length: 15
clone_size: -
v_call: TRBV2
j_call: TRBJ1-5
d_call: -

cdr3_aa: CASSERGTYNEQFF
cdr3_nt: TGTGCCAGCAGTGAGCGGGGGACCTACAATGAGCAGTTCTTC
cdr3_length: 14
clone_size: -
v_call: TRBV7-9
j_call: TRBJ2-1
d_call: TRBD2

cdr3_aa: CASSLVAILSGPYEQYF
cdr3_nt: TGTGCCAGCAGCTTGGTCGCAATATTGAGCGGCCCCTACGAGCAGTACTTC
cdr3_length: 17
clone_size: -
v_call: TRBV5-5
j_call: TRBJ2-7
d_call: -

cdr3_aa: CASSSQGGSSEQFF
cdr3_nt: TGTGCCAGCAGCTCCCAGGGAGGGTCGAGTGAGCAGTTCTTC
cdr3_length: 14
clone_size: -
v_call: TRBV7-3
j_call: TRBJ2-1
d_call: TRBD2

cdr3_aa: CASSPPGTGRLKTQYF
cdr3_nt: TGTGCCAGCTCACCACCAGGGACAGGGAGGTTAAAGACCCAGTACTTC
cdr3_length: 16
clone_size: -
v_call: TRBV18
j_call: TRBJ2-5
d_call: TRBD1

cdr3_aa: CASSSRDRGHEQYF
cdr3_nt: TGTGCCAGCAGCAGCCGGGACAGGGGGCACGAGCAGTACTTC
cdr3_length: 14
clone_size: -
v_call: TRBV21-1
j_call: TRBJ2-7
d_call: -

cdr3_aa: CASSGLSLEQYF
cdr3_nt: TGTGCCAGCAGTGGTTTAAGCCTCGAGCAGTACTTC
cdr3_length: 12
clone_size: -
v_call: TRBV2
j_call: TRBJ2-7
d_call: -

cdr3_aa: CASSVGGGLGQPQHF
cdr3_nt: TGTGCCAGCAGCGTAGGGGGAGGGCTGGGTCAGCCCCAGCATTTT
cdr3_length: 15
clone_size: -
v_call: TRBV9
j_call: TRBJ1-5
d_call: -

cdr3_aa: CASRPGELYNEQFF
cdr3_nt: TGTGCCAGCAGACCGGGAGAGCTTTACAATGAGCAGTTCTTC
cdr3_length: 14
clone_size: -
v_call: TRBV5-6
j_call: TRBJ2-1
d_call: -

cdr3_aa: CASSPTGNGEAFF
cdr3_nt: TGTGCCAGCAGCCCAACAGGGAATGGTGAAGCTTTCTTT
cdr3_length: 13
clone_size: few
v_call: TRBV7-9
j_call: TRBJ1-1
d_call: -

cdr3_aa: CASSQQDTREAEAFF
cdr3_nt: TGCGCCAGCAGTCAACAGGACACACGGGAGGCTGAAGCTTTCTTT
cdr3_length: 15
clone_size: -
v_call: TRBV23-1
j_call: TRBJ1-1
d_call: -

cdr3_aa: CASSRENSPLHF
cdr3_nt: TGTGCCAGCAGTCGGGAAAATTCACCCCTCCACTTT
cdr3_length: 12
clone_size: -
v_call: TRBV7-9
j_call: TRBJ1-6
d_call: -

cdr3_aa: CATPRGNQPQHF
cdr3_nt: TGCGCCACCCCGCGGGGCAATCAGCCCCAGCATTTT
cdr3_length: 12
clone_size: few
v_call: TRBV23-1
j_call: TRBJ1-5
d_call: -

cdr3_aa: CATSRQGGGTGELFF
cdr3_nt: TGTGCCACCAGTCGACAGGGGGGAGGCACCGGGGAGCTGTTTTTT
cdr3_length: 15
clone_size: once
v_call: TRBV24-1
j_call: TRBJ2-2
d_call: TRBD1

cdr3_aa: CASSLGGGGNEKLFF
cdr3_nt: TGTGCCAGCAGCTTAGGAGGGGGTGGTAATGAAAAACTGTTTTTT
cdr3_length: 15
clone_size: -
v_call: TRBV7-9
j_call: TRBJ1-4
d_call: -

cdr3_aa: CSASWDRGPEAFF
cdr3_nt: TGCAGTGCTAGTTGGGACAGGGGCCCTGAAGCTTTCTTT
cdr3_length: 13
clone_size: -
v_call: TRBV20-1
j_call: TRBJ1-1
d_call: TRBD1

cdr3_aa: CASSRSQGQGTDTQYF
cdr3_nt: TGTGCCAGCAGCCGTTCCCAGGGGCAGGGCACAGATACGCAGTATTTT
cdr3_length: 16
clone_size: -
v_call: TRBV3-1/TRBV3-2
j_call: TRBJ2-3
d_call: -

cdr3_aa: CASSLGRGPSTDTQYF
cdr3_nt: TGCGCCAGCAGCTTGGGCAGGGGACCCAGCACAGATACGCAGTATTTT
cdr3_length: 16
clone_size: -
v_call: TRBV5-1
j_call: TRBJ2-3
d_call: -

cdr3_aa: CASSYIAEQFF
cdr3_nt: TGTGCCAGTAGTTACATCGCTGAGCAGTTCTTC
cdr3_length: 11
clone_size: -
v_call: TRBV19
j_call: TRBJ2-1
d_call: -

cdr3_aa: CASSQPQSGAKNIQYF
cdr3_nt: TGTGCCAGCAGCCAGCCCCAGAGCGGAGCCAAAAACATTCAGTACTTC
cdr3_length: 16
clone_size: -
v_call: TRBV14
j_call: TRBJ2-4
d_call: -

cdr3_aa: CASSQGGNTEAFF
cdr3_nt: TGTGCCAGCAGCCAGGGGGGGAACACTGAAGCTTTCTTT
cdr3_length: 13
clone_size: -
v_call: TRBV11-3
j_call: TRBJ1-1
d_call: TRBD1

cdr3_aa: CASSQDEGETQYF
cdr3_nt: TGTGCCAGCAGCCAAGACGAGGGAGAGACCCAGTACTTC
cdr3_length: 13
clone_size: -
v_call: TRBV3-1/TRBV3-2
j_call: TRBJ2-5
d_call: -

cdr3_aa: CASSIWDTPNYGYTF
cdr3_nt: TGTGCCAGTAGTATATGGGACACTCCTAACTATGGCTACACCTTC
cdr3_length: 15
clone_size: -
v_call: TRBV19
j_call: TRBJ1-2
d_call: -

cdr3_aa: CASSLGGDRASNSPLHF
cdr3_nt: TGTGCCAGCAGCTTAGGGGGGGACAGGGCTAGTAATTCACCCCTCCACTTT
cdr3_length: 17
clone_size: -
v_call: TRBV7-9
j_call: TRBJ1-6
d_call: TRBD1

cdr3_aa: CASSEITQAGSYNEQFF
cdr3_nt: TGTGCCAGCAGTGAAATTACTCAGGCGGGCTCCTACAATGAGCAGTTCTTC
cdr3_length: 17
clone_size: -
v_call: TRBV2
j_call: TRBJ2-1
d_call: -